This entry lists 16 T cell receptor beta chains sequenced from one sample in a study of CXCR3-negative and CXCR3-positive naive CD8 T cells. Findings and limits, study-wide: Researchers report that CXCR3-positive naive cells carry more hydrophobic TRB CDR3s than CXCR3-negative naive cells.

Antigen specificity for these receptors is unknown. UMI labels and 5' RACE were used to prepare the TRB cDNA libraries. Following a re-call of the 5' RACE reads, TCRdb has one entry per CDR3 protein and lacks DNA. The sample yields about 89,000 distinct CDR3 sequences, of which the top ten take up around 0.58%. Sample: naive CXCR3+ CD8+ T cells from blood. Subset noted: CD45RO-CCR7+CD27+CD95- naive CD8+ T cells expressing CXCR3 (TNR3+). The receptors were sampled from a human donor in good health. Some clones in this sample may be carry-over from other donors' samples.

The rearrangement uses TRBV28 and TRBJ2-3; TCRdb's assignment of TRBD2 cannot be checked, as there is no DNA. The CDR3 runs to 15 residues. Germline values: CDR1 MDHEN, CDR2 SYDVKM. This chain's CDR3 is CASSLPAGVADTQYF.

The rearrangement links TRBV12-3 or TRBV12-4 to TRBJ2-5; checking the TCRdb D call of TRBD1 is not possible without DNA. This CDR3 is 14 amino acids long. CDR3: CASSLPGGSETQYF.

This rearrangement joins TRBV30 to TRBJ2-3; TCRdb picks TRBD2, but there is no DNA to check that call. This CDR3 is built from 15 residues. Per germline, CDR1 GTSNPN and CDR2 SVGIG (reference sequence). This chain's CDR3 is CAWSVEAGVRDTQYF.

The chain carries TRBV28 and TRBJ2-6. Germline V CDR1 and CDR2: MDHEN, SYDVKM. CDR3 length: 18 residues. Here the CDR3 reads CASSSDTLMRSGANVLTF.

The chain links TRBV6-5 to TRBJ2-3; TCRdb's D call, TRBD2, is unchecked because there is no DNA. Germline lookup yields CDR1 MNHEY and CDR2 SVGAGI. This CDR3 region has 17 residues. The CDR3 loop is CASSYSILAETTDTQYF.

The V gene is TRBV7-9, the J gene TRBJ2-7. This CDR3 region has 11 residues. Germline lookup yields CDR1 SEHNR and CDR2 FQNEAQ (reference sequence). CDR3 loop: CASSSIREQYF.

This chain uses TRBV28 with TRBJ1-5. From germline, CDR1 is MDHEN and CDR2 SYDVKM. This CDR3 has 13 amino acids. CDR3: CASNPDGPQPQHF.

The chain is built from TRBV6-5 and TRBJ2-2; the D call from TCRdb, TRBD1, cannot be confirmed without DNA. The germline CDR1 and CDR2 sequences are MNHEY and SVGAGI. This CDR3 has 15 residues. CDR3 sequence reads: CASSYGGGNTGELFF.

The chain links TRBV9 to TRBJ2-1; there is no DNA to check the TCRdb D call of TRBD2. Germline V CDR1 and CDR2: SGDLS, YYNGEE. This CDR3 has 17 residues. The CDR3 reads CASSDPLTSGRDNEQFF.

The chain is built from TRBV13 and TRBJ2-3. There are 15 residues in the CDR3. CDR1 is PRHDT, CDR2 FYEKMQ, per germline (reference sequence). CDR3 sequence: CASSSKGFGTDTQYF.

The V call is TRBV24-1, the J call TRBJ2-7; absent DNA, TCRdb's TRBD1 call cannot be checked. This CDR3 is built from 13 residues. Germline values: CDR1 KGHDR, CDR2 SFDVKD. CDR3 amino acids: CATSDWDNHEQYF.

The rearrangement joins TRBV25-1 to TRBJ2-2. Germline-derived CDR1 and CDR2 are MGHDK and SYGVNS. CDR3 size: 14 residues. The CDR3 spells CASSEYFNTGELFF.

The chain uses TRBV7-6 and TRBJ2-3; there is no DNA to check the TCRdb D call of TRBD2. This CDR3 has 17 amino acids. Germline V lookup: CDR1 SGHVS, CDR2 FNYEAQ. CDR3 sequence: CASSPANTGSGTDTQYF. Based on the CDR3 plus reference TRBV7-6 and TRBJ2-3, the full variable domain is GAGVSQSPRYKVTKRGQDVALRCDPISGHVSLYWYRQALGQGPEFLTYFNYEAQQDKSGLPNDRFSAERPEGSISTLTIQRTEQRDSAMYRCASSPANTGSGTDTQYFGPGTRLTVL.

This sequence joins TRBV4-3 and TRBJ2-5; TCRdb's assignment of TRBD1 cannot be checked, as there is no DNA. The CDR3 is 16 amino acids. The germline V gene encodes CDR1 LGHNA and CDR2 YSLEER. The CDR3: CASSQLPAGAVETQYF.

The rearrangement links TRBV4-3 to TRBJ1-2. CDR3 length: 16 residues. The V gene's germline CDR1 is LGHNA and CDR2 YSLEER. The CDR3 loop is CASSQDLAEANYGYTF.

CDR3 protein: CASSLRDSKKANYGYTF. The chain links TRBV7-2 to TRBJ1-2; TCRdb's assignment of TRBD1 cannot be checked, as there is no DNA. This CDR3 spans 17 amino acids. Germline V gene lookup returns CDR1 SGHTA and CDR2 FQGNSA. Drawing the rest from reference TRBV7-2 and TRBJ1-2, the complete variable domain is GAGVSQSPSNKVTEKGKDVELRCDPISGHTALYWYRQSLGQGLEFLIYFQGNSAPDKSGLPSDRFSAERTGGSVSTLTIQRTQQEDSAVYLCASSLRDSKKANYGYTFGSGTRLTVV.